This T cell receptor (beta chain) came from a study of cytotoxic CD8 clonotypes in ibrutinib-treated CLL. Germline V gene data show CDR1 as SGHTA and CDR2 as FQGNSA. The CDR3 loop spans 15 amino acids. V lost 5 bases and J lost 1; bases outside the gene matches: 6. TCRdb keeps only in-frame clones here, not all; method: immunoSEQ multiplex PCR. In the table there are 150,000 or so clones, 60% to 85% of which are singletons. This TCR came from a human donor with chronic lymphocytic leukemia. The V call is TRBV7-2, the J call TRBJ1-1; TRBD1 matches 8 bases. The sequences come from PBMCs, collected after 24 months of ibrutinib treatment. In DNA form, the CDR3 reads TGTGCCAGCAGCAAGGACAGGGTCGGGAACACTGAAGCTTTCTTT. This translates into CASSKDRVGNTEAFF.